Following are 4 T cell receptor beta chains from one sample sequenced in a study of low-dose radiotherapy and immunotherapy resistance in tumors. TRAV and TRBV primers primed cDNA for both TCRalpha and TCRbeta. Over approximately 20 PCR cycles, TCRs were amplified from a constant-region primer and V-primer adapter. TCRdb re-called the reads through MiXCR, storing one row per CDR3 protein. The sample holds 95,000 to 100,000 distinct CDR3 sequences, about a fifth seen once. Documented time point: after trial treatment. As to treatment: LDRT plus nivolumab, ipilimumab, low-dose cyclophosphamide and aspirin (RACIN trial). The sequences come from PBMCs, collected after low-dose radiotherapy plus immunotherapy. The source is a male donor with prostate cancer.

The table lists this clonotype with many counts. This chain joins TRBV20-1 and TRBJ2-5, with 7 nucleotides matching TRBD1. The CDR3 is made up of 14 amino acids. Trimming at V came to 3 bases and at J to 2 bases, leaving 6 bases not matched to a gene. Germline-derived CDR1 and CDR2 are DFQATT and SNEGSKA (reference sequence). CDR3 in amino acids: CSARVQGLQETQYF. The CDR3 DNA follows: TGCAGTGCTAGGGTACAGGGGCTGCAAGAGACCCAGTACTTC.

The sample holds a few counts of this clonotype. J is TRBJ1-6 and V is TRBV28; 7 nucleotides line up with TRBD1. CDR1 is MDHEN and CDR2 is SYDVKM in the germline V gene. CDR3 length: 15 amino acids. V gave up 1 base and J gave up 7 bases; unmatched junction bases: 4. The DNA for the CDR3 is TGTGCCAGCAGTTTATCCGCAGGGGGGAATTCACCCCTCCACTTT. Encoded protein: CASSLSAGGNSPLHF. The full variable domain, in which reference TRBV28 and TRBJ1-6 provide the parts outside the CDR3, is DVKVTQSSRYLVKRTGEKVFLECVQDMDHENMFWYRQDPGLGLRLIYFSYDVKMKEKGDIPEGYSVSREKKERFSLILESASTNQTSMYLCASSLSAGGNSPLHFGNGTRLTVT.

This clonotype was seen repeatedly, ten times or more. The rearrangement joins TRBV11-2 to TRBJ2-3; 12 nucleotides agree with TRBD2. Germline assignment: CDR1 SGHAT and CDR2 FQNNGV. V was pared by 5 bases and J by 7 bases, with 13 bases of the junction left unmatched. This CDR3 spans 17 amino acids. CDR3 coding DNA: TGTGCCAGCAGCCCACGGCGGGCTAGCGGGGGGGTGTATACGCAGTATTTT. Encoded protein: CASSPRRASGGVYTQYF.

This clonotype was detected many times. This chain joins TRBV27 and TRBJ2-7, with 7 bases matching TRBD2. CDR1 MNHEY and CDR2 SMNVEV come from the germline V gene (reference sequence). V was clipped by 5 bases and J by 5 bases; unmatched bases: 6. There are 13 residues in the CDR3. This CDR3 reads CASSQGGWDEQYF. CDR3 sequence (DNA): TGTGCCAGCAGTCAGGGAGGGTGGGACGAGCAGTACTTC.